This T cell receptor beta chain derives from a study of cytomegalovirus exposure and HLA in healthy donors. Whole-study context: A subsequent analysis reported that the roughly 130 validation repertoires were produced on the same platform that had also been used for the approximately 710 first-cohort repertoires. General study results and limits: Accounts indicate the classifier identified cytomegalovirus status with strong specificity and sensitivity.

Only in-frame clones appear in the TCRdb table, and some are missing; sequencing was by immunoSEQ multiplex PCR. The sample consists of fewer than 200,000 clones, more than 80% of them appearing once. This CDR3 region has 11 residues. Trimming removed 5 bases from V and 7 bases from J, with 9 bases in between. From germline, CDR1 is MDHEN and CDR2 SYDVKM. As to this clone: Its antigen is currently unknown.

Sequenced input: PBMCs. This chain joins TRBV28 and TRBJ2-7, with D perhaps TRBD2 (6 bases). The TCR originated in a woman in her late teens or twenties in good health and CMV-seropositive. DNA for the CDR3: TGTGCCAGCAGTCAAGCGGGTGAGCAGTACTTC. Residues: CASSQAGEQYF.